The text below deals with one TCR beta chain. Data came from immunoSEQ multiplex PCR; TCRdb stores just in-frame clones and leaves some out. The repertoire has under 85,000 clones, more than 85% of them found once; the top ten carry about 0.35%. Germline assignment: CDR1 MNHEY and CDR2 SVGAGI. The trim removed 8 bases at V and 8 bases at J, leaving 5 bases unmatched. The length of the CDR3 is 11 residues. The sample is drawn from a study of technical replicates of blood from several donors. Sequenced: T cells isolated from PBMCs. This clonotype originated in a human donor in good health. Some clones in this sample may be carry-over from other donors' samples. The chain recombines TRBV6-5 with TRBJ1-2; TRBD1 matches at 7 bases. The CDR3 region has the DNA TGTGCCAGCCGGCGAGGGGGCGGCTACACCTTC. Its translation: CASRRGGGYTF.